This T cell receptor beta chain was sequenced in a study of PD-L1 blockade in urothelial cancer. With 4 bases clipped from V and 12 bases from J, the junction kept 8 bases outside the gene matches. The CDR3 has 13 residues. The germline gives CDR1 LGHNA, CDR2 YSLEER. Method: immunoSEQ multiplex PCR; TCRdb's copy keeps in-frame clones and lacks some. The data show about 55,000 clones, approximately 77% seen once. The chain uses TRBV4-3 and TRBJ2-1; 8 positions agree with TRBD1. The receptor was derived from a man between 65 and 80 years old with urothelial cancer. Sequencing was performed on PBMCs, taken around atezolizumab (anti-PD-L1) treatment. DNA of the CDR3: TGCGCCAGCAGCCCCCGCCGGGACAGGTGGCAGTTCTTC. Translating it yields CASSPRRDRWQFF.